This entry features one T cell receptor beta chain sequence. Its antigen is unidentified. Next came a second PCR, run for about 7 to 12 cycles, which used a sample-barcoded 5' primer along with a J-beta primer mix. MiXCR was run by TCRdb on the 5' RACE reads, yielding one entry per CDR3 protein. Found here are more than 1.4 million distinct CDR3 sequences, around 42% of them singletons; the top ten hold less than 8%. This entry belongs to a study of blood T cells in healthy people across ages. Findings of the study overall: PBMC samples, being unsorted, prevented any conclusive comparison of naive and antigen-experienced cells.

Germline assignment: CDR1 SEHNR and CDR2 FQNEAQ (reference sequence). The ends lost 5 bases at V and 8 bases at J; junction bases unmatched: 7. The CDR3 loop spans 15 amino acids. J is TRBJ2-1 and V is TRBV7-9; 12 bases agree with TRBD2. Sequencing was performed on blood. This receptor was identified in a young woman in good health. The CDR3 spells CASSALAGGRDEQFF. DNA for the CDR3: TGTGCCAGCAGCGCGCTAGCGGGGGGGCGTGATGAGCAGTTCTTC.